A single sample gave rise to the 23 T cell receptor beta chains below, sequenced in a study of T cells after yellow fever vaccination. TCRdb re-called the 5' RACE reads with MiXCR, one entry per CDR3 protein. The sample carries 500,000 to 650,000 distinct CDR3 sequences, approximately 13% recorded once. This sample comprised PBMCs, obtained on the day of the yellow fever booster vaccination. Source of these receptors: a man aged 25-40 years who received the YFV17D yellow fever vaccine.

With respect to this clonotype: One end of the junction varies from germline; a read error may be responsible. This chain links TRBV20-1 with TRBJ2-2; 9 bases map to TRBD2. Germline V gene sequence: CDR1 DFQATT, CDR2 SNEGSKA (reference sequence). The CDR3 has 17 amino acids. In DNA, the CDR3 is TGCTGTGCTAGAGGGGACACTAGCGGGTCTGCCACCGGGGAGCTGTTTTTT. It encodes CCARGDTSGSATGELFF.

CDR3 coding DNA: TGTGCCAGCACAGGTTGGGTTGGCACTGAAGCTTTCTTT. Protein sequence: CASTGWVGTEAFF. The genes are TRBV28 and TRBJ1-1; D ambiguous. The CDR3 contains 13 residues. Germline CDR1 MDHEN, CDR2 SYDVKM. V lost 7 bases and J lost 4, with 13 bases in between. The full variable domain, completed using reference TRBV28 and TRBJ1-1, is DVKVTQSSRYLVKRTGEKVFLECVQDMDHENMFWYRQDPGLGLRLIYFSYDVKMKEKGDIPEGYSVSREKKERFSLILESASTNQTSMYLCASTGWVGTEAFFGQGTRLTVV.

As to this clonotype: Being one base from a much bigger clone, this may be a read error. No conserved phenylalanine or tryptophan ends this CDR3, so it is likely a read error. This rearrangement joins TRBV6-2 or TRBV6-3 to TRBJ2-1; TRBD1 matches at 7 bases. There are 15 residues in the CDR3. V lost 5 bases, J lost 10 bases, and 14 bases stayed unmatched. CDR1 MNHEY and CDR2 SVGEGT come from the germline V gene. This CDR3 reads CASSQRGRVSNEQFS. CDR3 nucleotide sequence: TGTGCCAGCAGTCAAAGGGGGCGTGTGAGTAACGAGCAGTTCTCC.

This clonotype was observed a few times. V usage is TRBV3-1 and J usage is TRBJ2-1; maybe TRBD2 (5 bases). The CDR3 runs to 15 residues. CDR1 and CDR2 from the germline V gene are LGHDT and YNNKEL (reference sequence). V was shortened by 3 bases and J by 1 base, with 10 bases between the two germline ends. DNA for the CDR3: TGTGCCAGCAGCCAGAGCGGCAGGTCCTACAATGAGCAGTTCTTC. Translating gives CASSQSGRSYNEQFF.

In its sample, this clonotype was seen a few times. The rearrangement uses TRBV21-1 and TRBJ2-7. TRBV21-1 is designated a pseudogene. The CDR3 extends over 12 amino acids. The CDR3 DNA is TGTGCCAGCAGTTTTTGGGCCTACGAGCAGTACTTC. Translated, it gives CASSFWAYEQYF.

The gene calls are TRBV19 and TRBJ1-5; TRBD1 might be the D (6 bases). This CDR3 region has 15 residues. The germline V gene has CDR1 LNHDA and CDR2 SQIVND (reference sequence). V gave up 3 bases and J gave up 4 bases, with 13 bases separating them. DNA for the CDR3: TGTGCCAGTAGTATTGGGGGGCGAAGGAATCAGCCCCAGCATTTT. Residues: CASSIGGRRNQPQHF. Full variable domain (missing parts from reference TRBV19 and TRBJ1-5): DGGITQSPKYLFRKEGQNVTLSCEQNLNHDAMYWYRQDPGQGLRLIYYSQIVNDFQKGDIAEGYSVSREKKESFPLTVTSAQKNPTAFYLCASSIGGRRNQPQHFGDGTRLSIL.

Many counts were recorded for this clonotype. V is TRBV18 and J is TRBJ2-7; 9 nucleotides align to TRBD1. CDR3 size: 15 residues. Germline lookup yields CDR1 KGHSH and CDR2 LQKENI. V gave up 5 bases and J gave up 4 bases; unmatched junction bases: 9. CDR3 nucleotide sequence: TGTGCCAGCTCATCGGGACAGGGAGCCCCGTACGAGCAGTACTTC. As protein: CASSSGQGAPYEQYF.

The chain combines TRBV9 with TRBJ2-1; 8 bases are shared with TRBD1. The V segment lost 2 bases and the J segment 5 bases; nucleotides outside the gene matches: 3. The V gene's germline CDR1 is SGDLS and CDR2 YYNGEE. This CDR3 is 14 amino acids long. CDR3 nucleotides: TGTGCCAGCAGCGTCAGGGGGCTGCACAATGAGCAGTTCTTC. Translation: CASSVRGLHNEQFF.

With regard to this clonotype: Just one base apart from a much larger clone, this may be a read error. The chain links TRBV2 to TRBJ2-7; D not certain. The CDR3 is 13 residues long. Deletions cut 3 bases from V and 6 bases from J, with 12 bases between. Germline CDR1 reads SNHLY; CDR2 reads FYNNEI. The chain's CDR3 is CASSDAPATEQYF. In DNA form, the CDR3 reads TGTGCCAGCAGTGACGCCCCGGCGACCGAGCAGTACTTC.

This clonotype came up a few times. The chain links TRBV24-1 to TRBJ2-7; 10 nucleotides agree with TRBD1. The trim removed 3 bases at V and 5 bases at J, leaving 6 bases unmatched. Looked up from germline, CDR1 is KGHDR and CDR2 is SFDVKD. The CDR3 contains 15 residues. The CDR3, as DNA: TGTGCCACCAGTGATCCGGGACAGGGGATCAACGAGCAGTACTTC. Its translation: CATSDPGQGINEQYF.

This clonotype was counted only a few times. The chain has TRBV10-3 and TRBJ2-1; 12 nucleotides match TRBD2. After removal of 4 bases from V and 6 bases from J, the junction contained 1 base not matched to a gene. Germline assignment: CDR1 ENHRY and CDR2 SYGVKD. The CDR3 spans 14 residues. CDR3 DNA: TGTGCCATCAGTGGGACTAGCGGGATCAATGAGCAGTTCTTC. Encoded protein: CAISGTSGINEQFF.

The chain has TRBV6-6 and TRBJ2-7, with 7 bases fitting TRBD1. V lost 8 bases to trimming and J lost 2 bases; unmatched junction nucleotides: 3. Germline CDR1 is MNHNY and CDR2 is SVGAGI (reference sequence). CDR3 size: 12 residues. This CDR3 is CASGTDTYEQYF. In nucleotides, the CDR3 is TGTGCCAGCGGGACAGATACCTACGAGCAGTACTTC.

This clonotype was recorded a few times. The chain links TRBV2 to TRBJ2-2, with 10 bases identical to TRBD1. CDR1 and CDR2 from the germline V gene are SNHLY and FYNNEI. The CDR3 has 16 residues. V lost 6 bases, J lost 7 bases, and 11 bases stayed unmatched. The CDR3 here is CASRAPGQGLGGELFF. DNA for the CDR3: TGTGCCAGCAGAGCGCCGGGACAGGGGTTAGGCGGGGAGCTGTTTTTT.

This chain connects TRBV5-1 to TRBJ2-4; the D is unclear. Trimming took 1 base from V and 3 from J, leaving 11 bases between them. CDR3 length: 15 residues. Germline values: CDR1 SGHRS, CDR2 YFSETQ. CDR3 loop: CASSLTGFGKNIQYF. CDR3 coding DNA: TGCGCCAGCAGCTTGACTGGGTTCGGCAAAAACATTCAGTACTTC.

This chain connects TRBV4-2 to TRBJ1-1; D not resolved. The CDR3 length is 13 residues. Germline V lookup: CDR1 LGHNA, CDR2 YNFKEQ. Trimming removed 0 bases at V and 4 bases at J, with 6 bases between. The CDR3 DNA sequence: TGTGCCAGCAGCCAAGAGCGGAGCACTGAAGCTTTCTTT. Translation: CASSQERSTEAFF.

The chain uses TRBV5-1 and TRBJ2-5; 8 bases are a match to TRBD1. This CDR3 contains 15 residues. CDR1 SGHRS and CDR2 YFSETQ come from the germline V gene. J lost 2 bases, V lost 4 bases, and 7 bases had no gene match. DNA of the CDR3: TGCGCCAGCAGCGACGGACAGGGCAAACAAGAGACCCAGTACTTC. It translates to CASSDGQGKQETQYF.

This clonotype was counted between two and nine times. V usage is TRBV15 and J usage is TRBJ2-1; D is uncertain. Germline V gives CDR1 LNHNV, CDR2 YYDKDF (reference sequence). The CDR3 is made up of 13 amino acids. Trimming removed 8 bases at V and 3 bases at J, with 11 bases between. CDR3 in amino acids: CATRGPSYNEQFF. The CDR3 DNA is TGTGCCACCCGTGGACCCAGCTACAATGAGCAGTTCTTC.

This clonotype has only a few counts. This rearrangement joins TRBV7-2 to TRBJ2-7; D is perhaps TRBD1 or TRBD2 (5 bases each). Trimming pared 6 bases from V and 3 bases from J, leaving 21 bases between. The CDR3 spans 16 residues. The germline V gene encodes CDR1 SGHTA and CDR2 FQGNSA. In DNA form, the CDR3 reads TGTGCCAGCAGTTTGGAAGGGACCCCAGCTTTCTACGAGCAGTACTTC. Encoded protein: CASSLEGTPAFYEQYF.

This clonotype showed up just a few times. The chain recombines TRBV29-1 with TRBJ2-2; D gene uncertain. The V and J ends lost 4 bases and 4 bases respectively, with 13 bases between them. The CDR3 consists of 14 residues. Germline CDR1 and CDR2: SQVTM and ANQGSEA. CDR3 sequence: CSVATSIITGELFF. The CDR3 DNA follows: TGCAGCGTTGCTACAAGTATAATCACCGGGGAGCTGTTTTTT.

This clonotype was seen more than once but under ten times. The chain recombines TRBV20-1 with TRBJ1-5, with D tentatively TRBD1 (5 bases). Trimming removed 1 base at V and 6 bases at J, with 16 bases between. The CDR3 spans 15 residues. Germline CDR1 is DFQATT and CDR2 is SNEGSKA (reference sequence). CDR3 nucleotide sequence: TGCAGTGCTAGAGGGCAAGACAGAGGTCGTCAGCCCCAGCATTTT. Translating gives CSARGQDRGRQPQHF.

V gene TRBV7-9 combines with J gene TRBJ2-1; TRBD1 agrees at 9 bases. Germline lookup yields CDR1 SEHNR and CDR2 FQNEAQ (reference sequence). The CDR3 is 14 residues long. J gave up 2 bases and V 6 bases, and 2 bases lay outside the gene matches. CDR3 amino acids: CASRGTGTYNEQFF. Written as DNA, the CDR3 is TGTGCCAGCAGGGGGACAGGGACCTACAATGAGCAGTTCTTC. Combining the CDR3 with reference TRBV7-9 and TRBJ2-1 gives the whole variable domain DTGVSQNPRHKITKRGQNVTFRCDPISEHNRLYWYRQTLGQGPEFLTYFQNEAQLEKSRLLSDRFSAERPKGSFSTLEIQRTEQGDSAMYLCASRGTGTYNEQFFGPGTRLTVL.

This chain connects TRBV30 to TRBJ2-3; 7 bases match TRBD2. V shed 2 bases and J 2 bases; nucleotides not matched to a gene: 4. This CDR3 spans 14 amino acids. Germline values: CDR1 GTSNPN, CDR2 SVGIG (reference sequence). Here the CDR3 reads CAWSWSGTTDTQYF. As DNA, the CDR3 is TGTGCCTGGAGTTGGAGCGGGACCACAGATACGCAGTATTTT.

This clonotype appeared a few times. The rearrangement links TRBV7-2 to TRBJ2-4, with D possibly being TRBD2 (5 bases). The CDR3 has 15 amino acids. Trimming took 2 bases from V and 2 from J, leaving 10 bases between them. CDR1 is SGHTA and CDR2 is FQGNSA in the germline V gene. The CDR3 reads CASSLQPGSKNIQYF. CDR3 in DNA: TGTGCCAGCAGCTTACAACCGGGGTCCAAAAACATTCAGTACTTC.